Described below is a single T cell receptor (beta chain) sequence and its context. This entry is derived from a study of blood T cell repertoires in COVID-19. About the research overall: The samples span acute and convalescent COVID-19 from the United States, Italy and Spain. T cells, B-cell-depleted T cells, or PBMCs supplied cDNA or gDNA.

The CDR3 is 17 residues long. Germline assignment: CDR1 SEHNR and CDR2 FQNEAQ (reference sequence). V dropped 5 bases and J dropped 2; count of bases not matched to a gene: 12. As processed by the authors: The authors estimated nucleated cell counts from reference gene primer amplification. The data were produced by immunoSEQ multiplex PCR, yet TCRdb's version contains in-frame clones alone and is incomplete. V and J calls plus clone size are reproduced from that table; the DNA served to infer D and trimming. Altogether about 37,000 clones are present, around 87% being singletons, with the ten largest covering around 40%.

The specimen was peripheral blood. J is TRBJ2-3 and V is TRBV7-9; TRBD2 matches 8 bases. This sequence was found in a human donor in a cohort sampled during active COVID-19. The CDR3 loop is CASSSAGGATPTDTQYF. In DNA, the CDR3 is TGTGCCAGCAGCAGTGCGGGGGGCGCCACACCCACAGATACGCAGTATTTT.